Many counts were recorded for the clone carrying this T cell receptor (beta chain). The target antigen is unknown. The data belong to a study of regulatory T cells in long-lasting Graves disease. Study summary: The criterion for persistent Graves' disease was over 5 years of antithyroid drugs with positive TSH receptor antibodies. The study, taken as a whole, reports: Less diverse TCR repertoires were seen in persistent Graves' patients than in newly diagnosed ones.

Germline V gives CDR1 MNHNS, CDR2 SASEGT. The CDR3 is 14 residues long. The ends were cut back, 6 bases at V and 2 bases at J, with 13 bases in the middle. Investigators prepared the TCR beta libraries by applying iRepertoire HTBI primers and Arm-PCR of CDR3 regions. As originally analysed: Identification of gene segments yielded approximately 62 TRBV and about 14 TRBJ across samples. TCRdb re-called the multiplex PCR reads through MiXCR, storing one row per CDR3 protein. What appears here as the V and J calls and clone size reflects TCRdb's work, not the paper's. The repertoire holds a few hundred thousand distinct CDR3 sequences, with less than 25% as singletons. The time point here: persistent/refractory GD, antithyroid drugs over 5 years with positive TRAb. Following extraction of RNA from PBMCs, that RNA was used to make the TCR library.

This receptor was taken from a female donor with Graves disease. The chain is built from TRBV6-1 and TRBJ2-5; weak D call: TRBD1 (6 bases). Source: peripheral blood mononuclear cells (PBMCs), taken when the disease was refractory, from a patient treated with antithyroid drugs. CDR3 sequence (DNA): TGTGCCAGCAGCTACACGGACAGTCAAGAGACCCAGTACTTC. Amino acid sequence: CASSYTDSQETQYF.